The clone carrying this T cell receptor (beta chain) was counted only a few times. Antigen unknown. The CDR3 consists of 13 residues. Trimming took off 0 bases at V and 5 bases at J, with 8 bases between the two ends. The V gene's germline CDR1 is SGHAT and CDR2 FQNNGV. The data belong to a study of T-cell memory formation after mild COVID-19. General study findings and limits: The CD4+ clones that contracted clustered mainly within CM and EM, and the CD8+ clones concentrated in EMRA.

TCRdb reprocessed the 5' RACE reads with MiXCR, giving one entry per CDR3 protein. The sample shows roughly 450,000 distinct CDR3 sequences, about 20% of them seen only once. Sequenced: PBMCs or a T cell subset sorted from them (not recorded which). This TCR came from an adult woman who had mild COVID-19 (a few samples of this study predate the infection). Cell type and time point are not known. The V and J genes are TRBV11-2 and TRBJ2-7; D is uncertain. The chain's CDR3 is CASSLEPRHEQYF. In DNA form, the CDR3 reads TGTGCCAGCAGCTTAGAACCTAGGCACGAGCAGTACTTC.